One T cell receptor (beta chain) is described in this entry. Its target is not known. Gene names refer to mouse genes. The CDR3 end is not reached by the read, which stops 1 residue before it; the germline J gene fills it in. The protocol was immunoSEQ multiplex PCR, while the TCRdb copy is restricted to in-frame clones and leaves out a portion. The sample has tens of thousands of clones, approximately 72% seen once. This sample is drawn from a study of tissue T cells after allogeneic stem cell transplantation. Study-level findings and limits: This small cohort was clinically heterogeneous, and sampling depth was a limitation.

Trimming cost V 2 bases and J 2 bases, with 7 bases left between them. The CDR3 is 13 amino acids. The V gene's germline CDR1 is GFQATS and CDR2 STVNSAI. The chain carries TRBV20 and TRBJ1-5, with a weak D call TRBD1 (6 bases). The sequence came from a female BALB/c mouse in good health. Strain haplotype at MHC: H2-d. The specimen sequenced was spleen. CDR3 region: CGARPGDNQAPLF. Incomplete CDR3 DNA: TGTGGTGCTAGGCCAGGGGACAACCAGGCTCCGCTT.